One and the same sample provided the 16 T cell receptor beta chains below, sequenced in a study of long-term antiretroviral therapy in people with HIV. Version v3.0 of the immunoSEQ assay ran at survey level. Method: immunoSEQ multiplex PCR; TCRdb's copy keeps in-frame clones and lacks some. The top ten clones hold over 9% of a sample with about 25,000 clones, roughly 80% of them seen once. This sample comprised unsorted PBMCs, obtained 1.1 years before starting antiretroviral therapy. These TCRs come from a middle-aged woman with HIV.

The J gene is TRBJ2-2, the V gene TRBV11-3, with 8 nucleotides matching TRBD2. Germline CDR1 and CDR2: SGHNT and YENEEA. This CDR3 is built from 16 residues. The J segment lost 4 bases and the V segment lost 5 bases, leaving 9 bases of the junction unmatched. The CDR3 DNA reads TGTGCCAGCAGCCCCATCGCGGGGGGTATCACCGGGGAGCTGTTTTTT. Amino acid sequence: CASSPIAGGITGELFF.

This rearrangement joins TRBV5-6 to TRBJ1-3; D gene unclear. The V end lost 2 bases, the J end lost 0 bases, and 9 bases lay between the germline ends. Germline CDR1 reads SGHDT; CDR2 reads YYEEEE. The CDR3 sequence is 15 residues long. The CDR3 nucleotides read TGTGCCAGCAGCTTTGGGAGGATCTCTGGAAACACCATATATTTT. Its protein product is CASSFGRISGNTIYF. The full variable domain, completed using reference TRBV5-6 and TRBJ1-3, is DAGVTQSPTHLIKTRGQQVTLRCSPKSGHDTVSWYQQALGQGPQFIFQYYEEEERQRGNFPDRFSGHQFPNYSSELNVNALLLGDSALYLCASSFGRISGNTIYFGEGSWLTVV.

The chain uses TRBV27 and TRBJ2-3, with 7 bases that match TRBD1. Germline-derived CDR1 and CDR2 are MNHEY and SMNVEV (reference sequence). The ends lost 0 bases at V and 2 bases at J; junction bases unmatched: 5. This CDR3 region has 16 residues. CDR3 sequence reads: CASSLSLGGDTDTQYF. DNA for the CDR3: TGTGCCAGCAGTTTATCGCTAGGGGGCGACACAGATACGCAGTATTTT.

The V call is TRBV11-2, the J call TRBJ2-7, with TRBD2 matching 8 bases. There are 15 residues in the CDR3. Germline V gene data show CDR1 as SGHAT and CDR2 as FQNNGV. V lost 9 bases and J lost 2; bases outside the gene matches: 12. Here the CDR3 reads CASASRLAGPYEQYF. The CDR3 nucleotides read TGTGCCAGTGCATCCCGCCTAGCGGGTCCCTACGAGCAGTACTTC.

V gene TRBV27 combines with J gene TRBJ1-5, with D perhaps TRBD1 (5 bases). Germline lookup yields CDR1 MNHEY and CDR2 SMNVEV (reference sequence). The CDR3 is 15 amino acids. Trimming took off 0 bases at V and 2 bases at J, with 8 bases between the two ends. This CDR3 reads CASSLSGGGNQPQHF. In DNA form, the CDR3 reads TGTGCCAGCAGTTTATCAGGAGGGGGCAATCAGCCCCAGCATTTT.

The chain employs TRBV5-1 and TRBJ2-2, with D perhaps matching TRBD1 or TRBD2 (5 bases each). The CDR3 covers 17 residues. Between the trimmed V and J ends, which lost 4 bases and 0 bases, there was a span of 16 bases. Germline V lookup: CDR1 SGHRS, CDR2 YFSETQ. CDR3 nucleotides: TGCGCCAGCAGCCCTATTTTGGGGACGGCGAACACCGGGGAGCTGTTTTTT. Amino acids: CASSPILGTANTGELFF.

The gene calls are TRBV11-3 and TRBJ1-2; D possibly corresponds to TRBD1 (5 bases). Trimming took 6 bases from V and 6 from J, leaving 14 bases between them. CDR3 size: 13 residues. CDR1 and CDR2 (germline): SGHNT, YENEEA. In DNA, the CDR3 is TGTGCCAGCAGAGACAGAGCAGACCATGGCTACACCTTC. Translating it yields CASRDRADHGYTF.

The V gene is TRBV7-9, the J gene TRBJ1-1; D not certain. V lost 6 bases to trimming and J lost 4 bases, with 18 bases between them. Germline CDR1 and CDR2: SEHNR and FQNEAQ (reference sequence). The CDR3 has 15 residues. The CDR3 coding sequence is TGTGCCAGCAGGGCAGCGCAGGTTCAAATCACTGAAGCTTTCTTT. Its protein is CASRAAQVQITEAFF.

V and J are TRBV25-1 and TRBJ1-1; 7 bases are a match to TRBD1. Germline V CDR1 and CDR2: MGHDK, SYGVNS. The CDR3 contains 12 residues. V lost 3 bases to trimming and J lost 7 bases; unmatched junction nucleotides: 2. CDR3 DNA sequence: TGTGCCAGCAGTGACAGGACAGGTGAAGCTTTCTTT. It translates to CASSDRTGEAFF. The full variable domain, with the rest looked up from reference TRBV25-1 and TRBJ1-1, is EADIYQTPRYLVIGTGKKITLECSQTMGHDKMYWYQQDPGMELHLIHYSYGVNSTEKGDLSSESTVSRIRTEHFPLTLESARPSHTSQYLCASSDRTGEAFFGQGTRLTVV.

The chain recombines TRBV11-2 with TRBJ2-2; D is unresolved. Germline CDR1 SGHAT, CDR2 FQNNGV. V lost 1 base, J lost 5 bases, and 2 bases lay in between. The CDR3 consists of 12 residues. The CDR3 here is CASSLGTGELFF. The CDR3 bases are TGTGCCAGCAGCTTAGGGACCGGGGAGCTGTTTTTT.

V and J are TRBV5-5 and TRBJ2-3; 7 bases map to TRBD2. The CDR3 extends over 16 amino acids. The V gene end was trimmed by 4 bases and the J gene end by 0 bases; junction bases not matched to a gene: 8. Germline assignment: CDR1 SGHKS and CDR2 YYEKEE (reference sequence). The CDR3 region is CASSASWRGSTDTQYF. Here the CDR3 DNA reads TGTGCCAGCAGCGCCTCGTGGCGGGGGAGCACAGATACGCAGTATTTT.

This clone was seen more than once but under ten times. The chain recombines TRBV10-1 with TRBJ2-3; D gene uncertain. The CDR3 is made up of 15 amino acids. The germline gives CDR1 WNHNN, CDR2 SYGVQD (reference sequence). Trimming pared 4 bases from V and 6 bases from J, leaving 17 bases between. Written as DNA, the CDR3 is TGCGCCAGCAGTGGCTCGGGCCTGGGCGCCGATACGCAGTATTTT. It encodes CASSGSGLGADTQYF.

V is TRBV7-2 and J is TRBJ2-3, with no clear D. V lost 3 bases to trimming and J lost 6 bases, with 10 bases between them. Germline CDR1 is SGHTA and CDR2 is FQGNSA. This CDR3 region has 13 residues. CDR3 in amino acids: CASSFGPKDTQYF. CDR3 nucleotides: TGTGCCAGCAGCTTTGGCCCCAAGGATACGCAGTATTTT.

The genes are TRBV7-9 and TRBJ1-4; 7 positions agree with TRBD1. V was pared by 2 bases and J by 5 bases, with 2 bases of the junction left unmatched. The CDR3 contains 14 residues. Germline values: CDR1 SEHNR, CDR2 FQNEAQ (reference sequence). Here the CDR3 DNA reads TGTGCCAGCAGCTTAAGACAGGGAAATGAAAAACTGTTTTTT. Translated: CASSLRQGNEKLFF.

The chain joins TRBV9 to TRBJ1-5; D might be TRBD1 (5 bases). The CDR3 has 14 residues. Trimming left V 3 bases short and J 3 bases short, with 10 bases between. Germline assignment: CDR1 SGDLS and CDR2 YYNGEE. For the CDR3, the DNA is TGTGCCAGCAGCGCCGGGACGGACAATCAGCCCCAGCATTTT. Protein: CASSAGTDNQPQHF.

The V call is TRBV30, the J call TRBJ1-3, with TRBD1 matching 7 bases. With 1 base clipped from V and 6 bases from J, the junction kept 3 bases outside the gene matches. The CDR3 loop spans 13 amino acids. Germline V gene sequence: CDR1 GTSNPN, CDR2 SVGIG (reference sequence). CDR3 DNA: TGTGCCTGGAGTGGACAGGGAAAAAACACCATATATTTT. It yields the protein CAWSGQGKNTIYF.